The T cell receptor beta chain described here comes from a study of blood T cell repertoires in COVID-19. Looking at the study overall: Sites across the United States, Italy and Spain contributed samples from acute and convalescent COVID-19. The analysed material was cDNA or gDNA that came from T cells, B-cell-depleted T cells, or PBMCs.

Original methodology: Scientists estimated how many nucleated cells there were by amplifying reference gene primers. Profiled with immunoSEQ multiplex PCR; TCRdb holds only in-frame clones, not every one. V and J calls plus clone size are reproduced from that table; the DNA served to infer D and trimming. The sample includes nearly 300,000 clones, roughly 84% seen only once; the top ten take more than 1.2%. Germline CDR1 and CDR2: LGHDT and YNNKEL (reference sequence). The CDR3 sequence is 13 residues long. Trimming cost V 0 bases and J 5 bases, with 8 bases left between them. Enrolled during active infection, Seattle patients were then followed longitudinally.

Sample: peripheral blood. The TCR sequence derives from a human donor with COVID-19, enrolled during active disease. The donor label of this sample is uncertain. The chain carries TRBV3-1 (or the pseudogene TRBV3-2) and TRBJ2-7; D is undetermined. CDR3 in amino acids: CASSQELGDEQYF. As DNA, the CDR3 is TGTGCCAGCAGCCAAGAACTGGGCGACGAGCAGTACTTC.